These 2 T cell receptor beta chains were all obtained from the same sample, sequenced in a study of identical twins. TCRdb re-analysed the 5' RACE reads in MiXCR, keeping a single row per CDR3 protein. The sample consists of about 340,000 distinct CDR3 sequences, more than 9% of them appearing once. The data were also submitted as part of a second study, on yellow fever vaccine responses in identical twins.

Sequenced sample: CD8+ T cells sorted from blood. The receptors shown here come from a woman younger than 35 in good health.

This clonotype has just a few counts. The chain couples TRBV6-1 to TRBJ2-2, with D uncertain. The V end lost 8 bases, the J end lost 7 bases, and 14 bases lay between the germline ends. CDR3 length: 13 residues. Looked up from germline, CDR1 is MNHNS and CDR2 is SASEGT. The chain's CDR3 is CASEGRPVGELFF. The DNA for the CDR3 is TGTGCCAGCGAAGGACGACCCGTCGGGGAGCTGTTTTTT.

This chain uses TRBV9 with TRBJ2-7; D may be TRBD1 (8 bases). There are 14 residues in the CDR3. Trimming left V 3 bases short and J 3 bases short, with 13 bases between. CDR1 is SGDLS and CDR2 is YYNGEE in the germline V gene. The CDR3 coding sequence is TGTGCCAGCAGCGAACAGGGGGGGGACTACGAGCAGTACTTC. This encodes CASSEQGGDYEQYF.